This T cell receptor (beta chain) was captured by sequencing in a study of T cell repertoires in cytomegalovirus infection. Study-level information: The study used recently identified HLA-C-restricted and well-studied HLA-B-restricted CMV epitopes. Indications of both CMV infection and matching HLA type were provided by public TCR beta signatures.

TCRdb re-called the reads with MiXCR, one entry per CDR3 protein. The data contain over 100,000 distinct CDR3 sequences, about 30% of them singletons. General study results and limits: There were HLA-C-restricted CMV-specific TCR beta clonotypes dominating the ex vivo response. Cumulative frequency (of public TCR beta family members) identified carriers of CMV plus the relevant HLA.

This clonotype has only a few counts. Its antigen is not identified. Germline V lookup: CDR1 PRHDT, CDR2 FYEKMQ (reference sequence). Trimming took 2 bases from V and 10 from J; bases not matched to a gene: 7. This CDR3 contains 13 residues. This receptor was obtained from a human donor in good health (CMV status not recorded). Some clones in this sample may be carry-over from other donors' samples. This chain uses TRBV13 with TRBJ1-2; TRBD1 matches 7 bases. The specimen comprised CD8+ T cells from cultured PBMCs, sampled from culture after CMV antigen stimulation. The CDR3 region has the DNA TGTGCCAGCAGCTTAACCGGGACAGATACCTACACCTTC. Protein: CASSLTGTDTYTF.